These 3 T cell receptor beta chains originate from one sample sequenced in a study. A single record per CDR3 protein comes from TCRdb applying MiXCR to the RT-PCR reads. The table shows about 680,000 distinct CDR3 sequences, with approximately 15% occurring only once. The sample was memory CD4+ T cells from blood. The source is a female donor in good health, serving as a healthy control.

The chain couples TRBV28 to TRBJ2-7, with D possibly TRBD1 on 6 matching bases. The V gene lost 5 bases and the J gene lost 0 bases, with 14 bases spanning the gap. CDR1 and CDR2 (germline): MDHEN, SYDVKM. The CDR3 is made up of 15 amino acids. The CDR3, as DNA: TGTGCCAGCAGTCGGGCAGGGGCGACCTCCTACGAGCAGTACTTC. Translation: CASSRAGATSYEQYF.

The chain couples TRBV25-1 to TRBJ2-7, with D perhaps TRBD2 (5 bases). The germline gives CDR1 MGHDK, CDR2 SYGVNS. The CDR3 extends over 19 amino acids. Trimming shortened V by 6 bases and J by 1 base, and 28 bases separated the two germline ends. The CDR3 is CASSSNSGSKPGVSYEQYF. Here the CDR3 DNA reads TGTGCCAGCAGCTCAAATTCGGGGAGTAAACCGGGTGTGTCCTACGAGCAGTACTTC.

The chain employs TRBV4-1 and TRBJ2-5, with 11 nucleotides matching TRBD2. V lost 0 bases to trimming and J lost 2 bases; unmatched junction nucleotides: 5. The CDR3 has 17 amino acids. Germline loops: CDR1 MGHRA, CDR2 YSYEKL. The CDR3 DNA reads as TGCGCCAGCAGCCAAGATAGGACTAGCGGGTCTCAAGAGACCCAGTACTTC. Its translation: CASSQDRTSGSQETQYF.